A selection of T cell receptor beta chains follows, all from one sample in a study of T cell responses to AZD1222 COVID-19 vaccine. Only in-frame clones appear in the TCRdb table, and some are missing; sequencing was by immunoSEQ multiplex PCR. The table lists fewer than 110,000 clones, roughly nine tenths of them singletons. Specimen: peripheral blood, collected on day 0 of AZD1222 vaccination. The receptor source for this set is an adult in good health. Both conserved end residues are part of each CDR3. The D gene is left open where the match is weak. Rows give clone size only sometimes, using once, few, many, or a class for an expanded clone.

j_call clone_size v_call d_call cdr3_aa cdr3_nt
TRBJ1-2 - TRBV2 TRBD1 CASTRDRTYGYTF TGTGCCAGCACCCGGGACAGGACTTATGGCTACACCTTC
TRBJ2-2 - TRBV18 - CASSPDVGNDGELFF TGTGCCAGCTCACCCGACGTGGGGAATGACGGGGAGCTGTTTTTT
TRBJ2-7 - TRBV6-5 - CASSYSRQRYEQYF TGTGCCAGCAGTTACTCGCGGCAGCGCTACGAGCAGTACTTC
TRBJ1-5 - TRBV11-2 - CASSFGGNQPQHF TGTGCCAGCAGCTTCGGGGGCAATCAGCCCCAGCATTTT
TRBJ2-3 - TRBV24-1 - CATSDPASTDTQYF TGTGCCACCAGTGATCCCGCGTCCACAGATACGCAGTATTTT
TRBJ1-6 few TRBV30 TRBD1 CAWRNRGGSPLHF TGTGCCTGGAGGAACAGGGGAGGTTCACCCCTCCACTTT
TRBJ2-4 - TRBV7-2 - CASSLVGTAGNIQYF TGTGCCAGCAGCTTAGTAGGGACAGCGGGAAACATTCAGTACTTC
TRBJ1-2 - TRBV7-2 - CASSLAHGQVENGYTF TGTGCCAGCAGCTTAGCGCACGGGCAGGTCGAGAATGGCTACACCTTC
TRBJ2-1 - TRBV28 - CASSGGTAKSYNEQFF TGTGCCAGCAGTGGGGGGACAGCGAAGTCTTACAATGAGCAGTTCTTC
TRBJ2-7 - TRBV28 - CASSLGQSEQYF TGTGCCAGCAGTTTAGGACAGTCCGAGCAGTACTTC
TRBJ2-1 - TRBV6-2/TRBV6-3 TRBD2 CASRPLSGNSYNEQFF TGTGCCAGCAGACCTCTTAGCGGGAACTCCTACAATGAGCAGTTCTTC
TRBJ1-1 - TRBV28 TRBD1 CASSPRTGGLGTEAFF TGTGCCAGCAGTCCCCGGACAGGGGGTTTGGGCACTGAAGCTTTCTTT
TRBJ2-7 - TRBV12-3/TRBV12-4 - CASSLRIGGEQYF TGTGCCAGCAGTTTACGGATAGGGGGCGAGCAGTACTTC
TRBJ1-3 - TRBV5-1 - CASSLGQVLSGNTIYF TGCGCCAGCAGCTTGGGACAGGTCCTCTCTGGAAACACCATATATTTT
TRBJ1-1 - TRBV28 TRBD1 CASRTGTGEAFF TGTGCCAGCAGAACCGGGACAGGGGAAGCTTTCTTT
TRBJ1-2 - TRBV7-2 - CASSSERGAHGYTF TGTGCCAGCAGCTCCGAGCGGGGGGCGCATGGCTACACCTTC
TRBJ1-1 - TRBV2 - CASSADQGLRKTEAFF TGTGCCAGCAGTGCTGACCAGGGGCTGAGGAAGACTGAAGCTTTCTTT
TRBJ1-1 once TRBV28 TRBD1 CASSLGQVIMNTEAFF TGTGCCAGCAGTCTGGGACAGGTGATCATGAACACTGAAGCTTTCTTT
TRBJ2-7 - TRBV4-3 TRBD1 CASSQFSGTGVYEQYF TGCGCCAGCAGCCAATTCTCCGGGACAGGAGTCTACGAGCAGTACTTC
TRBJ1-2 - TRBV10-3 TRBD1 CAISQGQDSYGYTF TGTGCCATCAGTCAAGGACAGGACTCATATGGCTACACCTTC
TRBJ2-1 - TRBV10-1 - CASRGANEQFF TGCGCCAGCAGGGGCGCTAATGAGCAGTTCTTC
TRBJ2-1 - TRBV5-1 - CASSLVGQSYNEQFF TGCGCCAGCAGCTTGGTCGGGCAATCCTACAATGAGCAGTTCTTC
TRBJ1-2 - TRBV3-1/TRBV3-2 TRBD1 CASSPTGVLVGYTF TGTGCCAGCAGCCCGACAGGGGTCCTGGTTGGCTACACCTTC
TRBJ2-1 - TRBV28 TRBD2 CASKMKRENYNEQFF TGTGCCAGCAAAATGAAGCGGGAGAACTACAATGAGCAGTTCTTC
TRBJ2-5 - TRBV9 - CASSVDGRRQETQYF TGTGCCAGCAGCGTTGACGGGAGAAGACAAGAGACCCAGTACTTC
TRBJ1-2 - TRBV7-3 - CASSPRRTNYGYTF TGTGCCAGCAGCCCGAGACGGACTAACTATGGCTACACCTTC
TRBJ2-3 - TRBV24-1 TRBD1 CATSEGTGGTDTQYF TGTGCCACCAGTGAAGGGACAGGGGGTACAGATACGCAGTATTTT
TRBJ1-6 - TRBV7-2 - CASSLGQTDYSPLHF TGTGCCAGCAGCTTAGGCCAAACGGATTATTCACCCCTCCACTTT
TRBJ2-7 - TRBV2 - CASSELGQRDPVLLF TGTGCCAGCAGTGAGTTAGGACAGCGGGACCCTGTTTTACTTTTT
TRBJ2-1 once TRBV3-1/TRBV3-2 TRBD2 CASSHFFSVAGHNEQFF TGTGCCAGCAGCCATTTCTTCTCGGTAGCGGGCCACAATGAGCAGTTCTTC
TRBJ2-5 - TRBV24-1 - CATSDPPPRGQETQYF TGTGCCACCAGTGATCCCCCCCCTCGGGGACAAGAGACCCAGTACTTC
TRBJ1-1 once TRBV28 - CASSRIQASNTEAFF TGTGCCAGCAGCCGAATACAGGCCTCGAACACTGAAGCTTTCTTT
TRBJ1-5 - TRBV6-2/TRBV6-3 - CASSYQGNQPQHF TGTGCCAGCAGTTACCAGGGAAATCAGCCCCAGCATTTT
TRBJ1-4 - TRBV9 - CASSVEPLNEKLFF TGTGCCAGCAGCGTAGAACCTCTTAATGAAAAACTGTTTTTT
TRBJ1-6 - TRBV7-2 - CASSLGGQRSGTSPLHF TGTGCCAGCAGCTTAGGCGGACAAAGGTCAGGGACTTCACCCCTCCACTTT
TRBJ2-2 - TRBV24-1 - CATSAGSGELFF TGTGCCACCAGTGCTGGTTCCGGGGAGCTGTTTTTT
TRBJ2-1 - TRBV15 TRBD2 CATSAPSGRAYNEQFF TGTGCCACCAGCGCGCCTAGCGGGAGAGCATACAATGAGCAGTTCTTC
TRBJ2-2 - TRBV18 - CASSPMGELFF TGTGCCAGCTCACCGATGGGGGAGCTGTTTTTT
TRBJ1-2 - TRBV11-3 TRBD1 CASSSDREGYGYTF TGTGCCAGCAGCTCGGACAGGGAGGGCTATGGCTACACCTTC
TRBJ1-2 once TRBV19 - CASRGLKHGYTF TGTGCCAGTAGGGGCCTGAAGCATGGCTACACCTTC
TRBJ1-2 - TRBV7-2 - CASRLGLRGSGYTF TGTGCCAGCAGACTGGGACTGAGGGGGAGCGGCTACACCTTC
TRBJ2-1 - TRBV11-2 - CASSPARGQFF TGTGCCAGCAGTCCCGCGAGAGGGCAGTTCTTC
TRBJ2-1 - TRBV5-4 - CASSLALGSYNEQFF TGTGCCAGCAGCTTAGCACTAGGCTCCTACAATGAGCAGTTCTTC
TRBJ2-1 - TRBV7-9 - CASSRGGWEVYNEQFF TGTGCCAGCAGCCGGGGCGGGTGGGAGGTCTACAATGAGCAGTTCTTC
TRBJ1-1 - TRBV19 - CASSIATAGANNAFF TGTGCCAGTAGTATAGCGACAGCGGGGGCGAATAATGCTTTCTTT
TRBJ2-2 - TRBV4-1 - CASSQGEVTGELFF TGCGCCAGCAGCCAAGGCGAAGTCACCGGGGAGCTGTTTTTT
TRBJ2-2 once TRBV30 TRBD2 CAWSSPSGSLGELFF TGTGCCTGGAGTTCCCCTAGCGGGAGTCTCGGGGAGCTGTTTTTT
TRBJ1-4 - TRBV28 - CASRRGDLIEKLFF TGTGCCAGCAGGCGCGGGGACCTAATCGAAAAACTGTTTTTT
TRBJ2-5 once TRBV30 - CAWSVRLPGEGVETQYF TGTGCCTGGAGTGTACGACTCCCAGGTGAGGGAGTGGAGACCCAGTACTTC
TRBJ2-7 - TRBV6-2/TRBV6-3 TRBD2 CASSYAAGGFYEQYF TGTGCCAGCAGTTATGCGGCGGGAGGGTTTTACGAGCAGTACTTC
TRBJ2-2 - TRBV4-3 - CASSQDGTTQYTGELFF TGCGCCAGCAGCCAAGATGGTACGACTCAATACACCGGGGAGCTGTTTTTT